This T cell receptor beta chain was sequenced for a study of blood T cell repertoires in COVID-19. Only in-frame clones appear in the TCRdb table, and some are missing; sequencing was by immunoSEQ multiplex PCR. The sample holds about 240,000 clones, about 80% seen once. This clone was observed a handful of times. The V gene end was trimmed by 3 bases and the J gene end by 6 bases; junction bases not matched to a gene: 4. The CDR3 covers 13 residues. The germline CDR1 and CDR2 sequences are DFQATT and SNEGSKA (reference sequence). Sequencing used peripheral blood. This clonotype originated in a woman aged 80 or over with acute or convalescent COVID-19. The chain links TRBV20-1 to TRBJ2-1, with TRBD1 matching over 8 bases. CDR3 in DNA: TGCAGTGCTAGTGGACAGGGACCCAATGAGCAGTTCTTC. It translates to CSASGQGPNEQFF.